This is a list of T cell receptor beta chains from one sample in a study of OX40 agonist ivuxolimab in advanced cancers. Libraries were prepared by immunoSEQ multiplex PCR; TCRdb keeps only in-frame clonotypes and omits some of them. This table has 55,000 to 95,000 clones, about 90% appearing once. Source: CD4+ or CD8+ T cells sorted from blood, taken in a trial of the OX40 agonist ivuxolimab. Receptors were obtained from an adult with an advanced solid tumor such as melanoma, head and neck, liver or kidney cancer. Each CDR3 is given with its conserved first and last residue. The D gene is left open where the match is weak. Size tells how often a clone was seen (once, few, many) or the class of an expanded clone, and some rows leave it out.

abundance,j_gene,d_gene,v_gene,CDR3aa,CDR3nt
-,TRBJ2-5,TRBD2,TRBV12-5,CASGSSGLKETQYF,TGTGCTAGTGGTTCTAGCGGTCTCAAAGAGACCCAGTACTTC
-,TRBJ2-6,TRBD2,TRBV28,CASSLAGEISGANVLTF,TGTGCCAGCAGTCTAGCGGGGGAGATCTCTGGGGCCAACGTCCTGACTTTC
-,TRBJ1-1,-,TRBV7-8,CASSLGQINTEAFF,TGTGCCAGCAGCTTAGGACAGATAAACACTGAAGCTTTCTTT
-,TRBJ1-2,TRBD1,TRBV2,CASREGQGLGYGYTF,TGTGCCAGCAGGGAAGGACAGGGCCTTGGCTATGGCTACACCTTC
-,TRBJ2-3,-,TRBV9,CASSVDPINTQYF,TGTGCCAGCAGCGTAGACCCGATAAATACGCAGTATTTT
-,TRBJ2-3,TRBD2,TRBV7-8,CASSLALAGVEDTQYF,TGTGCCAGCAGCTTAGCTTTAGCGGGAGTGGAAGATACGCAGTATTTT
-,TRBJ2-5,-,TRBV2,CASSGDGQETQYF,TGTGCCAGCAGTGGGGACGGCCAGGAGACCCAGTACTTC
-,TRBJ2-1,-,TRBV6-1,CASSVGHSSYNEQFF,TGTGCCAGCAGTGTAGGACACAGCTCCTACAATGAGCAGTTCTTC
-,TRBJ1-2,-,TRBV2,CASSDRQEGGYTF,TGTGCCAGCAGTGATCGCCAAGAAGGAGGCTACACCTTC
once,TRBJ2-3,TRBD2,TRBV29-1,CSDWVAGGEDTQYF,TGCAGCGATTGGGTAGCGGGAGGGGAAGATACGCAGTATTTT
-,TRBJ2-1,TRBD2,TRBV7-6,CASSLGLAGAGSSYNEQFF,TGTGCCAGCAGCTTAGGACTAGCGGGAGCCGGCAGCTCCTACAATGAGCAGTTCTTC
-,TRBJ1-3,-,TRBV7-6,CASSSLIGGGSGGNTIYF,TGTGCCAGCAGCTCACTTATCGGCGGGGGTAGTGGTGGAAACACCATATATTTT
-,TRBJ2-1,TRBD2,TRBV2,CASSSGLAGAANEQIF,TGTGCCAGCAGTTCTGGACTAGCGGGGGCCGCCAATGAGCAGATCTTC
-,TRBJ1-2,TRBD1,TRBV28,CASITQGAPYGYTF,TGTGCCAGCATCACACAGGGGGCGCCCTATGGCTACACCTTC
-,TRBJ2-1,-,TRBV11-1,CASSLDGNGYNEQFF,TGTGCCAGCAGCTTGGACGGGAATGGCTACAATGAGCAGTTCTTC
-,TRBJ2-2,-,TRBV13,CASSTWGSNTGELFF,TGTGCCAGCAGCACCTGGGGGTCGAACACCGGGGAGCTGTTTTTT
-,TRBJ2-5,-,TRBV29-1,CSVPMKGQETQYF,TGCAGCGTGCCCATGAAAGGGCAAGAGACCCAGTACTTC
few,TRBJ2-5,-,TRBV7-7,CASSQRAGEPKETQYF,TGTGCTAGCAGCCAGAGGGCCGGGGAGCCCAAAGAGACCCAGTACTTC
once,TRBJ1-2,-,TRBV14,CASSRQGTSGYTF,TGTGCCAGCAGCCGTCAGGGGACGTCTGGCTACACCTTC
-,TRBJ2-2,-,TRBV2,CASSESGLENTGELFF,TGTGCCAGCAGTGAATCCGGGCTCGAAAACACCGGGGAGCTGTTTTTT
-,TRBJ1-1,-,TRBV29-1,CSAHDSGSQNTEAFF,TGCAGCGCCCACGATAGTGGCAGTCAGAACACTGAAGCTTTCTTT
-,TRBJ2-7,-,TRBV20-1,CSVGSYEQYF,TGCAGTGTCGGCTCCTACGAGCAGTACTTC
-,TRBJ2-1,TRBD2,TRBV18,CASSPLAGAFNEQFF,TGTGCCAGCTCACCCCTAGCGGGGGCCTTCAATGAGCAGTTCTTC
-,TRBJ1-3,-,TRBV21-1,CASSKERPLLISGNTIYF,TGTGCCAGCAGCAAAGAGAGACCGTTGTTAATCTCTGGAAACACCATATATTTT
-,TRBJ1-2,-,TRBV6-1,CASSEAGPNNYGYTF,TGTGCCAGCAGTGAAGCCGGCCCTAATAACTATGGCTACACCTTC
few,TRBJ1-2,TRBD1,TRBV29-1,CSVQGANYGYTF,TGCAGCGTACAGGGGGCTAACTATGGCTACACCTTC
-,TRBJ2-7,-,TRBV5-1,CASSLGDPSLYEQYF,TGCGCCAGCAGCTTGGGAGACCCTTCCCTCTACGAGCAGTACTTC
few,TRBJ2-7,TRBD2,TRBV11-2,CASSLKGLAGPSYEQYF,TGTGCCAGCAGCTTAAAAGGACTAGCGGGACCATCCTACGAGCAGTACTTC
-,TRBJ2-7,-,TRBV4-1,CASSQADSYEQYF,TGCGCCAGCAGCCAAGCGGACAGCTACGAGCAGTACTTC
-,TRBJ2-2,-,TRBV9,CASSVGVDLRDGELFF,TGTGCCAGCAGCGTAGGCGTAGATCTAAGGGACGGGGAGCTGTTTTTT
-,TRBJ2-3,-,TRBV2,CASSGRVTDTQYF,TGTGCCAGCAGTGGGCGGGTCACAGATACGCAGTATTTT
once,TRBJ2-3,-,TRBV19,CASKKGASTDTQYF,TGTGCCAGTAAAAAAGGGGCTAGCACAGATACGCAGTATTTT
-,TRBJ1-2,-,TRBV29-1,CSVVGDDGYTF,TGCAGCGTTGTAGGGGATGACGGCTACACCTTC
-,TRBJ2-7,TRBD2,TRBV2,CASRESGGSGSYEQYF,TGTGCCAGCAGGGAGTCGGGGGGTAGCGGGTCCTACGAGCAGTACTTC
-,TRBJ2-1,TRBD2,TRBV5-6,CASSLGGLAVNEQFF,TGTGCCAGCAGCTTGGGAGGACTAGCGGTTAATGAGCAGTTCTTC
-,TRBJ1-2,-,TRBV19,CASSRQGLNYGYTF,TGTGCCAGTAGTCGGCAGGGGTTGAACTATGGCTACACCTTC
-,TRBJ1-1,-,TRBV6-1,CASSVGNTEAFF,TGTGCCAGCAGTGTGGGGAACACTGAAGCTTTCTTT
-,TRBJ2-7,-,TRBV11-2,CASSLVRGRESSYEQYF,TGTGCCAGCAGCTTAGTGCGTGGGCGGGAAAGCTCCTACGAGCAGTACTTC
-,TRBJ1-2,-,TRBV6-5,CASSSEDGSTYGYTF,TGTGCCAGCAGTTCCGAGGACGGCTCCACCTATGGCTACACCTTC
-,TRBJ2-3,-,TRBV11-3,CASSLVVTDTQYF,TGTGCCAGCAGCTTAGTTGTTACAGATACGCAGTATTTT